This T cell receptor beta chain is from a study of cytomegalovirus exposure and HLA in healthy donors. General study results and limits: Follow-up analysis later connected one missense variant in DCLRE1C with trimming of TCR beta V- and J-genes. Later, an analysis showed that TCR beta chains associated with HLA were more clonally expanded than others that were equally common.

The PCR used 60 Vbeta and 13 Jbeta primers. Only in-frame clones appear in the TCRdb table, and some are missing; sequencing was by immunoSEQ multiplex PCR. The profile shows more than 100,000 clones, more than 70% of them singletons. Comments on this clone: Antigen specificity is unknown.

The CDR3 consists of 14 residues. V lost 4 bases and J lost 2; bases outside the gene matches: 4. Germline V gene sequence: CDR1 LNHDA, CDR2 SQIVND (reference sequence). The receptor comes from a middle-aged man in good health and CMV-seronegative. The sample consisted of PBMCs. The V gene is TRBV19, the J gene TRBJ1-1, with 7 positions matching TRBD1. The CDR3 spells CASSTNRGNTEAFF. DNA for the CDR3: TGTGCCAGTAGTACCAACAGGGGTAACACTGAAGCTTTCTTT. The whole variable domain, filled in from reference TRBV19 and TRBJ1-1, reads DGGITQSPKYLFRKEGQNVTLSCEQNLNHDAMYWYRQDPGQGLRLIYYSQIVNDFQKGDIAEGYSVSREKKESFPLTVTSAQKNPTAFYLCASSTNRGNTEAFFGQGTRLTVV.